The 28 T cell receptor beta chains reported below all come from one sample, sequenced in a study of cytomegalovirus exposure and HLA in healthy donors. A multiplex PCR was run with 60 Vbeta primers and 13 Jbeta primers. Repertoires were generated with immunoSEQ multiplex PCR, while TCRdb's copy carries only in-frame clones and drops some. The sample has 140,000 or so clones, roughly four fifths seen once. The sample taken for sequencing was PBMCs. Receptors originate from a woman aged 60-75 years in good health and CMV-seropositive.

The J gene is TRBJ2-1, the V gene TRBV11-1; 14 positions match TRBD2. Per germline, CDR1 SGHAT and CDR2 FQDESV (reference sequence). CDR3 length: 19 amino acids. The V and J ends lost 2 bases and 4 bases, in that order; junction bases with no gene match: 10. CDR3 nucleotide sequence: TGTGCCAGCAGCTTACCACGGACTAGCGGGAGGAGTTCTTACAATGAGCAGTTCTTC. Translating gives CASSLPRTSGRSSYNEQFF.

V usage is TRBV10-3 and J usage is TRBJ2-1; TRBD2 aligns across 10 bases. The junction had 13 bases not matched to a gene; V was cut back by 6 bases and J by 8 bases. CDR3 length equals 16 residues. Germline CDR1 and CDR2: ENHRY and SYGVKD. The CDR3 DNA follows: TGTGCCATCAGCCCTCTAACTAGCGGGATCATGCATGAGCAGTTCTTC. As protein: CAISPLTSGIMHEQFF.

This clone was seen just once. V is TRBV5-4 and J is TRBJ2-7; possibly TRBD2 for D (6 bases). The CDR3 runs 14 residues. Per germline, CDR1 SGHNT and CDR2 YYREEE (reference sequence). The ends were cut back, 7 bases at V and 1 base at J, with 15 bases in the middle. The CDR3, as DNA: TGTGCCAGCGGTATTGCGGGACGATCCTACGAGCAGTACTTC. It yields the protein CASGIAGRSYEQYF.

The V call is TRBV28, the J call TRBJ2-4; 9 nucleotides align to TRBD1. Germline assignment: CDR1 MDHEN and CDR2 SYDVKM. The V segment lost 1 base and the J segment 7 bases; nucleotides outside the gene matches: 8. The CDR3 loop spans 16 amino acids. CDR3 region: CASSLFTGQGLNIQYF. The CDR3 bases are TGTGCCAGCAGTTTATTTACCGGACAGGGGTTGAACATTCAGTACTTC.

The sample holds a few counts of this clone. The rearrangement joins TRBV19 to TRBJ2-5; 7 bases agree with TRBD2. This CDR3 region has 14 residues. V was pared by 7 bases and J by 10 bases, with 15 bases of the junction left unmatched. Looked up from germline, CDR1 is LNHDA and CDR2 is SQIVND (reference sequence). In DNA, the CDR3 is TGTGCCAGTAAAACGGGAGCGGGGTCTCAAATCCAGTACTTC. Translated, it gives CASKTGAGSQIQYF.

This clone was seen a single time. The V call is TRBV28, the J call TRBJ2-7; D is possibly TRBD1 (7 bases). Trimming took off 6 bases at V and 2 bases at J, with 14 bases between the two ends. This CDR3 has 14 amino acids. Germline V gene lookup returns CDR1 MDHEN and CDR2 SYDVKM. The CDR3 DNA reads as TGTGCCAGCAGCAGGGGGGACAGTACCTACGAGCAGTACTTC. Its protein is CASSRGDSTYEQYF.

The J gene is TRBJ1-5, the V gene TRBV30; the D gene is possibly TRBD1 (5 bases). Per germline, CDR1 GTSNPN and CDR2 SVGIG (reference sequence). The CDR3 consists of 13 residues. V lost 1 base and J lost 7, with 11 bases in between. In DNA form, the CDR3 reads TGTGCCTGGAGTGCGGGGGAAGGCCAGCCCCAGCATTTT. Amino acid sequence: CAWSAGEGQPQHF.

The chain carries TRBV27 and TRBJ1-1; no firm D call. Germline V gene lookup returns CDR1 MNHEY and CDR2 SMNVEV (reference sequence). The CDR3 consists of 17 residues. Deletions cut 0 bases from V and 0 bases from J, with 14 bases between. The CDR3 reads CASSLSGERLMNTEAFF. DNA for the CDR3: TGTGCCAGCAGTTTATCGGGTGAGAGGCTCATGAACACTGAAGCTTTCTTT.

The rearrangement uses TRBV10-2 and TRBJ2-7; 9 bases are shared with TRBD2. This CDR3 is 14 amino acids long. J was trimmed by 1 base and V by 2 bases; bases with no gene match: 0. Germline assignment: CDR1 WSHSY and CDR2 SAAADI. CDR3 nucleotide sequence: TGCGCCAGCAGTGAGACTAGCGGGTCCTACGAGCAGTACTTC. As protein: CASSETSGSYEQYF.

The genes are TRBV4-1 and TRBJ2-5, with D maybe TRBD2 (5 bases). Between the trimmed V and J ends, which lost 0 bases and 3 bases, there was a span of 11 bases. Germline loops: CDR1 MGHRA, CDR2 YSYEKL. The CDR3 extends over 15 amino acids. This CDR3 is CASSQDLVGEETQYF. In nucleotides, the CDR3 is TGCGCCAGCAGCCAAGATCTGGTCGGGGAAGAGACCCAGTACTTC.

The chain has TRBV7-2 and TRBJ2-3, with a possible D match to TRBD1 (6 bases). V was clipped by 5 bases and J by 0 bases, with 9 bases between them. The CDR3 runs to 14 residues. Germline CDR1 is SGHTA and CDR2 is FQGNSA. CDR3 sequence reads: CASSPQGSTDTQYF. The CDR3 DNA follows: TGTGCCAGCAGCCCACAGGGTAGCACAGATACGCAGTATTTT.

This sequence joins TRBV7-6 and TRBJ2-7, with D possibly being TRBD1 (6 bases). The CDR3 consists of 13 residues. Germline V lookup: CDR1 SGHVS, CDR2 FNYEAQ. The V end was cut by 5 bases, the J end by 5 bases, with 13 bases between. As DNA, the CDR3 is TGTGCCAGCAGCGGTCAGGGGAACCACGAGCAGTACTTC. It translates to CASSGQGNHEQYF.

The chain uses TRBV7-8 and TRBJ2-3, with TRBD2 matching over 9 bases. Germline V CDR1 and CDR2: SGHVS, FQNEAQ. V dropped 5 bases and J dropped 3; count of bases not matched to a gene: 6. The CDR3 has 15 residues. In DNA, the CDR3 is TGTGCCAGCAGCCAAACTAGCGGGTCTACAGATACGCAGTATTTT. Translation: CASSQTSGSTDTQYF.

The chain recombines TRBV27 with TRBJ2-7; perhaps TRBD2 as D (6 bases). The CDR3 has 13 amino acids. V lost 6 bases, J lost 2 bases, and 11 bases lay in between. Germline values: CDR1 MNHEY, CDR2 SMNVEV (reference sequence). This CDR3 reads CASREGEPYEQYF. As DNA, the CDR3 is TGTGCCAGCAGGGAGGGAGAACCCTACGAGCAGTACTTC.

V and J are TRBV6-1 and TRBJ2-1; 9 bases line up with TRBD1. CDR1 is MNHNS and CDR2 is SASEGT in the germline V gene. V shed 6 bases and J 6 bases; nucleotides not matched to a gene: 9. The CDR3 spans 15 residues. DNA for the CDR3: TGTGCCAGCAGGGCCATCGCGACAGGGGGCAATGAGCAGTTCTTC. As protein: CASRAIATGGNEQFF.

V is TRBV27 and J is TRBJ1-5; 11 bases agree with TRBD1. CDR1 is MNHEY, CDR2 SMNVEV, per germline (reference sequence). The CDR3 runs 15 residues. Trimming cost V 6 bases and J 4 bases; bases outside gene matches: 5. The CDR3 sequence: CASSPGTGGNQPQHF. CDR3 sequence (DNA): TGTGCCAGCAGCCCTGGGACAGGGGGAAATCAGCCCCAGCATTTT.

This clone is classed as medium-sized. V and J are TRBV19 and TRBJ1-5; the match to TRBD1 covers 7 bases. V was pared by 1 base and J by 6 bases, with 9 bases of the junction left unmatched. Germline loops: CDR1 LNHDA, CDR2 SQIVND (reference sequence). This CDR3 is built from 16 residues. This CDR3 is CASSIASDRVGQPQHF. CDR3 DNA sequence: TGTGCCAGTAGTATAGCTTCCGACAGGGTGGGTCAGCCCCAGCATTTT.

This chain uses TRBV7-6 with TRBJ2-2, with 9 bases that match TRBD2. With 4 bases clipped from V and 2 bases from J, the junction kept 8 bases outside the gene matches. Per the germline V gene, CDR1 is SGHVS and CDR2 is FNYEAQ. This CDR3 contains 17 residues. CDR3 DNA sequence: TGTGCCAGCAGCTATTTTAGAGGGACTAGCAACACCGGGGAGCTGTTTTTT. This sequence encodes CASSYFRGTSNTGELFF.

The chain has TRBV7-3 and TRBJ1-1; D is undetermined. The CDR3 contains 13 residues. V dropped 4 bases and J dropped 4 bases, with 10 bases sitting between them. Germline V gene lookup returns CDR1 SGHTA and CDR2 FQGTGA. The DNA for the CDR3 is TGTGCCAGCAGCTCCACGGGTAGCACTGAAGCTTTCTTT. Translating it yields CASSSTGSTEAFF.

The V gene is TRBV7-2, the J gene TRBJ2-3; 9 bases map to TRBD2. The CDR3 covers 16 residues. V lost 4 bases and J lost 1; bases outside the gene matches: 6. Germline assignment: CDR1 SGHTA and CDR2 FQGNSA. This chain's CDR3 is CASSSAGGTGTDTQYF. The CDR3 DNA is TGTGCCAGCAGCTCAGCGGGAGGTACCGGCACAGATACGCAGTATTTT.

This chain uses TRBV6-6 with TRBJ2-5; TRBD2 aligns across 7 bases. CDR1 MNHNY and CDR2 SVGAGI come from the germline V gene (reference sequence). V was clipped by 6 bases and J by 2 bases; unmatched bases: 6. CDR3 length equals 14 residues. The CDR3 loop reads CASRATSAQETQYF. Written as DNA, the CDR3 is TGTGCCAGCAGAGCAACTAGCGCACAAGAGACCCAGTACTTC.

This clone was found once. This CDR3 is also generated by other DNA sequences in the sample. This chain links TRBV4-1 with TRBJ2-1, with a weak D call TRBD1 (5 bases). Trimming took off 3 bases at V and 9 bases at J, with 21 bases between the two ends. The CDR3 has 16 residues. CDR1 MGHRA and CDR2 YSYEKL come from the germline V gene. The DNA for the CDR3 is TGCGCCAGCAGCCAGGATCCCCTACAGGTTAGGGGTGAGCAGTTCTTC. It yields the protein CASSQDPLQVRGEQFF.

Note on this clone: The junction does not match germline at one end; this may be a read error. Other DNA sequences from this sample encode an identical CDR3 as well. The gene calls are TRBV19 and TRBJ1-1; 9 nucleotides align to TRBD1. Per germline, CDR1 LNHDA and CDR2 SQIVND (reference sequence). This CDR3 is built from 14 residues. CDR3 in DNA: TGTGCCAGTAGTCTACAGGGGGCTCAGACTGAGGCTTTCTTT. This gives the protein CASSLQGAQTEAFF.

The chain has TRBV5-6 and TRBJ2-1, with 9 positions matching TRBD2. Germline V gives CDR1 SGHDT, CDR2 YYEEEE. The CDR3 consists of 16 residues. Trimming removed 4 bases from V and 2 bases from J; junction bases left unmatched: 7. The CDR3 coding sequence is TGTGCCAGCAGCCCTATGGCTAGCGGGGCCTACAATGAGCAGTTCTTC. It codes for CASSPMASGAYNEQFF.

The chain is built from TRBV12-5 and TRBJ2-3; no clear D. This CDR3 has 13 residues. V lost 1 base, J lost 1 base, and 3 bases lay in between. Germline V CDR1 and CDR2: LGHNT, FRNRAP. The CDR3 protein is CASGLAGTDTQYF. The CDR3 bases are TGTGCTAGTGGTTTGGCCGGCACAGATACGCAGTATTTT.

The chain employs TRBV19 and TRBJ2-2, with D possibly being TRBD1 (5 bases). Germline CDR1 and CDR2: LNHDA and SQIVND (reference sequence). Trimming removed 4 bases at V and 0 bases at J, with 18 bases between. The CDR3 loop spans 18 amino acids. The CDR3 coding sequence is TGTGCCAGTAGTACCCCGAGCTACCCAGGGACGAACACCGGGGAGCTGTTTTTT. It codes for CASSTPSYPGTNTGELFF.

The chain has TRBV19 and TRBJ2-1; tentative D call: TRBD2 (6 bases). From germline, CDR1 is LNHDA and CDR2 SQIVND (reference sequence). The length of the CDR3 is 16 residues. The V end was cut by 0 bases, the J end by 2 bases, with 11 bases between. CDR3 DNA sequence: TGTGCCAGTAGTATAGATTTGGCGGGGACCTACAATGAGCAGTTCTTC. Translation gives CASSIDLAGTYNEQFF.

This clone was counted a few times. The chain combines TRBV5-1 with TRBJ2-1; D possibly corresponds to TRBD2 (6 bases). Per the germline V gene, CDR1 is SGHRS and CDR2 is YFSETQ. V lost 4 bases, J lost 7 bases, and 21 bases lay in between. The CDR3 loop spans 16 amino acids. This CDR3 is CASSDPGRTDNNEQFF. CDR3 sequence (DNA): TGCGCCAGCAGCGACCCAGGGAGGACCGACAATAATGAGCAGTTCTTC.